The 30 T cell receptor beta chains below all came from one sample that was sequenced in a study of blood T cell repertoires in COVID-19. Data came from immunoSEQ multiplex PCR; TCRdb stores just in-frame clones and leaves some out. The sample carries 250,000 or so clones, roughly four fifths recorded once. Sample: peripheral blood. The receptor source for this set is an elderly woman with acute or convalescent COVID-19.

The chain employs TRBV30 and TRBJ1-5; D possibly corresponds to TRBD1 (5 bases). Trimming cost V 4 bases and J 7 bases, with 17 bases left between them. In germline, CDR1 is GTSNPN, CDR2 SVGIG (reference sequence). This CDR3 is built from 14 residues. CDR3 bases: TGTGCCTGGACTCGGGGGGGGGAGTACCAGCCCCAGCATTTT. Amino acid sequence: CAWTRGGEYQPQHF.

This chain links TRBV3-1 (or the pseudogene TRBV3-2) with TRBJ1-1; perhaps TRBD1 as D (5 bases). Trimming removed 1 base at V and 8 bases at J, with 14 bases between. CDR3 length: 14 amino acids. CDR1 is LGHDT and CDR2 is YNNKEL in the germline V gene (reference sequence). The CDR3 sequence: CASSQVTGGAEAFF. The CDR3 DNA reads as TGTGCCAGCAGCCAAGTAACCGGAGGGGCCGAAGCTTTCTTT.

This clone was observed a few times. This chain connects TRBV19 to TRBJ2-1, with 9 nucleotides matching TRBD2. This CDR3 is built from 14 residues. V dropped 3 bases and J dropped 5; count of bases not matched to a gene: 2. Looked up from germline, CDR1 is LNHDA and CDR2 is SQIVND (reference sequence). CDR3 loop: CASSMTSGHNEQFF. For the CDR3, the DNA is TGTGCCAGTAGTATGACTAGCGGACACAATGAGCAGTTCTTC.

The genes are TRBV7-2 and TRBJ1-4; TRBD1 agrees at 11 bases. J gave up 2 bases and V 5 bases, and 7 bases lay outside the gene matches. This CDR3 spans 17 amino acids. Germline V lookup: CDR1 SGHTA, CDR2 FQGNSA. The CDR3 reads CASSPGQGVGTNEKLFF. The CDR3 DNA follows: TGTGCCAGCAGCCCGGGACAGGGGGTGGGCACTAATGAAAAACTGTTTTTT.

The gene calls are TRBV7-2 and TRBJ2-7; 11 bases line up with TRBD1. The CDR3 has 15 residues. V trimming: 5 bases; J trimming: 5 bases; junction bases outside the gene matches: 8. Germline CDR1 SGHTA, CDR2 FQGNSA. This chain's CDR3 is CASSSRDRGRDEQYF. DNA for the CDR3: TGTGCCAGCAGCAGCAGGGACAGGGGGAGGGACGAGCAGTACTTC.

The rearrangement joins TRBV19 to TRBJ1-5, with 9 bases aligning to TRBD1. Germline trimming cut 1 base from V and 5 bases from J; bases unmatched to any gene: 6. The germline gives CDR1 LNHDA, CDR2 SQIVND (reference sequence). This CDR3 has 16 amino acids. The CDR3 sequence: CASSIVAGQGDQPQHF. The CDR3 DNA reads TGTGCCAGTAGTATAGTAGCGGGACAGGGTGATCAGCCCCAGCATTTT.

This chain links TRBV9 with TRBJ2-2; no firm D call. The CDR3 length is 14 residues. V was clipped by 4 bases and J by 5 bases, with 12 bases between them. CDR1 is SGDLS and CDR2 is YYNGEE in the germline V gene. Written as DNA, the CDR3 is TGTGCCAGCAGCATGGGTCCGGAGACCGGGGAGCTGTTTTTT. Its protein is CASSMGPETGELFF.

Worth noting for this clone: The sample has other DNA sequences that encode this CDR3 too. The gene calls are TRBV6-1 and TRBJ1-3; D remains ambiguous. Looked up from germline, CDR1 is MNHNS and CDR2 is SASEGT. The CDR3 sequence is 17 residues long. Trimming shortened V by 2 bases and J by 4 bases, and 18 bases separated the two germline ends. CDR3 sequence: CASSELGKRGYGNTIYF. In DNA form, the CDR3 reads TGTGCCAGCAGTGAATTGGGGAAGCGAGGGTACGGAAACACCATATATTTT.

This sequence joins TRBV7-2 and TRBJ1-1; no definite D call. Trimming removed 5 bases at V and 1 base at J, with 8 bases between. Germline CDR1 reads SGHTA; CDR2 reads FQGNSA. The CDR3 loop spans 13 amino acids. For the CDR3, the DNA is TGTGCCAGCAGCCTACAGAAGAACACTGAAGCTTTCTTT. Translated: CASSLQKNTEAFF. Looking up the rest from reference TRBV7-2 and TRBJ1-1 gives the full variable domain: GAGVSQSPSNKVTEKGKDVELRCDPISGHTALYWYRQSLGQGLEFLIYFQGNSAPDKSGLPSDRFSAERTGGSVSTLTIQRTQQEDSAVYLCASSLQKNTEAFFGQGTRLTVV.

J is TRBJ2-5 and V is TRBV6-2 or TRBV6-3; 8 bases match TRBD2. The V segment lost 4 bases and the J segment 0 bases; nucleotides outside the gene matches: 10. Per germline, CDR1 MNHEY and CDR2 SVGEGT. The CDR3 totals 17 residues. For the CDR3, the DNA is TGTGCCAGCAGTTTTTTCGGCCGGGGGGGAGACCAAGAGACCCAGTACTTC. Protein: CASSFFGRGGDQETQYF.

This chain connects TRBV7-9 to TRBJ1-4; weak D call: TRBD1 (6 bases). The V end lost 5 bases, the J end lost 3 bases, and 13 bases lay between the germline ends. Germline V lookup: CDR1 SEHNR, CDR2 FQNEAQ (reference sequence). CDR3 length: 15 amino acids. The CDR3 DNA reads TGTGCCAGCAGCACGCAGGGGAGAGCTAATGAAAAACTGTTTTTT. Its protein product is CASSTQGRANEKLFF.

The chain couples TRBV10-3 to TRBJ1-4; TRBD1 agrees at 8 bases. V gave up 4 bases and J gave up 7 bases; unmatched junction bases: 5. The germline V gene encodes CDR1 ENHRY and CDR2 SYGVKD. There are 14 residues in the CDR3. The CDR3 loop is CAISGGTGPEKLFF. DNA of the CDR3: TGTGCCATCAGTGGGGGGACAGGCCCTGAAAAACTGTTTTTT.

The CDR3 bases are TGCAGTGCTAGTGCAGGGGGTTCCTATGGCTACACCTTC. Its protein product is CSASAGGSYGYTF. The chain is built from TRBV20-1 and TRBJ1-2, with 7 bases aligning to TRBD1. CDR1 is DFQATT, CDR2 SNEGSKA, per germline (reference sequence). V shed 3 bases and J 4 bases; nucleotides not matched to a gene: 5. The CDR3 has 13 residues.

This clone has a handful of counts. The gene calls are TRBV2 and TRBJ2-1; perhaps TRBD1 as D (6 bases). V was trimmed by 4 bases and J by 10 bases, leaving 11 bases between them. Germline V gene lookup returns CDR1 SNHLY and CDR2 FYNNEI. CDR3 length: 12 residues. The CDR3 loop is CASSGQVREQFF. In nucleotides, the CDR3 is TGTGCCAGCAGTGGACAGGTCCGCGAGCAGTTCTTC.

The V gene is TRBV19, the J gene TRBJ2-1; TRBD1 is a possible D gene (7 bases). The CDR3 loop spans 17 amino acids. CDR1 is LNHDA and CDR2 is SQIVND in the germline V gene (reference sequence). V lost 5 bases, J lost 3 bases, and 20 bases lay in between. CDR3 sequence: CASSHNRRQGGYNEQFF. The CDR3 coding sequence is TGTGCCAGTAGTCACAATCGAAGACAGGGAGGCTACAATGAGCAGTTCTTC.

The chain employs TRBV12-5 and TRBJ1-1; TRBD1 is a possible D gene (6 bases). With 4 bases removed from V and 5 bases from J, the gap between germline ends came to 8 bases. CDR3 length: 12 residues. Germline V CDR1 and CDR2: LGHNT, FRNRAP. For the CDR3, the DNA is TGTGCTAGTGGTTCGGACAGTACTGAAGCTTTCTTT. Its translation: CASGSDSTEAFF.

The chain joins TRBV4-1 to TRBJ1-5; TRBD1 might be the D (6 bases). The germline gives CDR1 MGHRA, CDR2 YSYEKL. Trimming left V 0 bases short and J 6 bases short, with 12 bases between. This CDR3 contains 15 residues. CDR3 sequence reads: CASSQDGAGAQPQHF. CDR3 coding DNA: TGCGCCAGCAGCCAAGATGGGGCAGGGGCTCAGCCCCAGCATTTT.

In DNA form, the CDR3 reads TGTGCCAGCCGGCTAGGGCGAGGGACTCTGAACACCGGGGAGCTGTTTTTT. As protein: CASRLGRGTLNTGELFF. The chain links TRBV7-2 to TRBJ2-2, with D perhaps matching TRBD2 (6 bases). There are 17 residues in the CDR3. In germline, CDR1 is SGHTA, CDR2 FQGNSA. Trimming removed 8 bases at V and 1 base at J, with 20 bases between.

V gene TRBV5-1 combines with J gene TRBJ2-2; 8 bases align to TRBD2. The CDR3 is 15 amino acids. Germline-derived CDR1 and CDR2 are SGHRS and YFSETQ. V gave up 0 bases and J gave up 4 bases; unmatched junction bases: 2. The CDR3 spells CASSLGREGTGELFF. CDR3 bases: TGCGCCAGCAGCTTGGGACGGGAGGGCACCGGGGAGCTGTTTTTT. Variable domain in full (rest from reference TRBV5-1 and TRBJ2-2): KAGVTQTPRYLIKTRGQQVTLSCSPISGHRSVSWYQQTPGQGLQFLFEYFSETQRNKGNFPGRFSGRQFSNSRSEMNVSTLELGDSALYLCASSLGREGTGELFFGEGSRLTVL.

V is TRBV2 and J is TRBJ1-1; D possibly corresponds to TRBD1 (6 bases). The germline CDR1 and CDR2 sequences are SNHLY and FYNNEI. Deletions cut 6 bases from V and 0 bases from J, with 17 bases between. There are 16 residues in the CDR3. The CDR3 sequence is CASRDHLRTVNTEAFF. In DNA form, the CDR3 reads TGTGCCAGCAGGGACCATCTCCGGACAGTGAACACTGAAGCTTTCTTT.

The chain uses TRBV28 and TRBJ1-3; 9 bases agree with TRBD1. CDR1 is MDHEN and CDR2 is SYDVKM in the germline V gene. V trimming: 6 bases; J trimming: 2 bases; junction bases outside the gene matches: 5. The CDR3 has 15 amino acids. CDR3 DNA sequence: TGTGCCAGCAGGACAGGGGGATTTACTGGAAACACCATATATTTT. It is translated as CASRTGGFTGNTIYF.

The rearrangement joins TRBV7-2 to TRBJ1-4; 8 bases agree with TRBD1. Germline trimming cut 3 bases from V and 0 bases from J; bases unmatched to any gene: 3. CDR3 length: 16 residues. Germline loops: CDR1 SGHTA, CDR2 FQGNSA. The CDR3 DNA sequence: TGTGCCAGCAGCTTTTCAGGGGGCGCAACTAATGAAAAACTGTTTTTT. It yields the protein CASSFSGGATNEKLFF.

The V call is TRBV12-3 or TRBV12-4, the J call TRBJ1-5; D ambiguous. The V and J ends lost 4 bases and 5 bases respectively, with 9 bases between them. This CDR3 has 13 residues. Written as DNA, the CDR3 is TGTGCCAGCAGTTCAGGATTTTATCAGCCCCAGCATTTT. Protein: CASSSGFYQPQHF.

The chain couples TRBV3-1 (or the pseudogene TRBV3-2) to TRBJ1-6; D gene uncertain. This CDR3 is 16 amino acids long. V shed 0 bases and J shed 0 bases, with 6 bases lying between them. CDR1 and CDR2 from the germline V gene are LGHDT and YNNKEL (reference sequence). The CDR3 nucleotides are TGTGCCAGCAGCCAAGACGGGAGCTCCTATAATTCACCCCTCCACTTT. This encodes CASSQDGSSYNSPLHF.

The chain carries TRBV5-6 and TRBJ2-4; D is unclear. From germline, CDR1 is SGHDT and CDR2 YYEEEE. There are 15 residues in the CDR3. V lost 2 bases, J lost 0 bases, and 9 bases lay in between. The CDR3 here is CASSLPGSAKNIQYF. The CDR3 DNA is TGTGCCAGCAGCTTACCGGGTTCAGCCAAAAACATTCAGTACTTC.

This clone came up a few times. CDR3 residues: CASLDREDTEAFF. In DNA, the CDR3 is TGTGCCAGTCTGGACAGGGAAGACACTGAAGCTTTCTTT. The V gene is TRBV19, the J gene TRBJ1-1; 8 bases line up with TRBD1. CDR3 size: 13 residues. In germline, CDR1 is LNHDA, CDR2 SQIVND (reference sequence). J gave up 3 bases and V 8 bases, and 5 bases lay outside the gene matches.

The chain is built from TRBV7-2 and TRBJ2-1; 9 bases match TRBD2. V was pared by 2 bases and J by 2 bases, with 10 bases of the junction left unmatched. This CDR3 has 18 amino acids. Per the germline V gene, CDR1 is SGHTA and CDR2 is FQGNSA. CDR3 nucleotides: TGTGCCAGCAGCTTAATAGGGACTAGCCCCATCACCTACAATGAGCAGTTCTTC. This translates into CASSLIGTSPITYNEQFF.

The rearrangement uses TRBV9 and TRBJ1-2, with 7 bases matching TRBD1. J gave up 5 bases and V 4 bases, and 5 bases lay outside the gene matches. CDR1 SGDLS and CDR2 YYNGEE come from the germline V gene. CDR3 size: 13 residues. The CDR3 nucleotides read TGTGCCAGCAGCCCCCCAGGGGGGTATGGCTACACCTTC. It specifies CASSPPGGYGYTF.

The chain joins TRBV2 to TRBJ2-7, with 11 bases identical to TRBD2. The CDR3 loop spans 14 amino acids. Germline V gives CDR1 SNHLY, CDR2 FYNNEI. V was pared by 7 bases and J by 5 bases, with 7 bases of the junction left unmatched. The CDR3 DNA follows: TGTGCCAGCAAGTTAGCGGGGGGGTTCAACGAGCAGTACTTC. Its translation is CASKLAGGFNEQYF.

The rearrangement uses TRBV19 and TRBJ2-7; 11 nucleotides align to TRBD1. The CDR3 has 15 amino acids. J gave up 6 bases and V 5 bases, and 9 bases lay outside the gene matches. Looked up from germline, CDR1 is LNHDA and CDR2 is SQIVND (reference sequence). CDR3 in amino acids: CASSGTGGRALEQYF. The DNA for the CDR3 is TGTGCCAGTAGTGGGACAGGGGGGCGAGCGCTCGAGCAGTACTTC. Combining the CDR3 with reference TRBV19 and TRBJ2-7 gives the whole variable domain DGGITQSPKYLFRKEGQNVTLSCEQNLNHDAMYWYRQDPGQGLRLIYYSQIVNDFQKGDIAEGYSVSREKKESFPLTVTSAQKNPTAFYLCASSGTGGRALEQYFGPGTRLTVT.